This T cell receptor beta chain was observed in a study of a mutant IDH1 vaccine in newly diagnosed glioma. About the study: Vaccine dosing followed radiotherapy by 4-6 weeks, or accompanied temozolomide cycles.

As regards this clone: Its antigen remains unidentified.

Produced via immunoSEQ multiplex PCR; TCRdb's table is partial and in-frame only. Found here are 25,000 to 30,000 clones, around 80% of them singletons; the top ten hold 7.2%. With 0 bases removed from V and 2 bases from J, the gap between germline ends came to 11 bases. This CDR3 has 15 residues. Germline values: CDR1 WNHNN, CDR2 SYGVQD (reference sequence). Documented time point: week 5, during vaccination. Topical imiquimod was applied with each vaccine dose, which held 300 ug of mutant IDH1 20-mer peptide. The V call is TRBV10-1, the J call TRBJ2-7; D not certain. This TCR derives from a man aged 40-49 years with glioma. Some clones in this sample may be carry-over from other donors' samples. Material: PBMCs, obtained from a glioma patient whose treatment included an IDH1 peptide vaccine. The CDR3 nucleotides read TGCGCCAGCAGTGAGTCGGGAACCAGCACCTACGAGCAGTACTTC. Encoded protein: CASSESGTSTYEQYF.